This TCR beta chain is drawn from a study of blood T cell repertoires in COVID-19. Across the whole study: The United States, Italy and Spain supplied acute and convalescent COVID-19 samples. Sources were T cells, B-cell-depleted T cells, or PBMCs; the material itself was cDNA or gDNA.

Germline V gene sequence: CDR1 GTSNPN, CDR2 SVGIG (reference sequence). The J segment lost 6 bases and the V segment lost 0 bases, leaving 6 bases of the junction unmatched. The CDR3 extends over 17 amino acids. In the authors' methods: Nucleated cell number was recorded as an estimate derived from reference gene primer amplification. Libraries were prepared by immunoSEQ multiplex PCR; TCRdb keeps only in-frame clonotypes and omits some of them. V, J and clone size derive from that table, while D and trimming were established from the DNA sequence. The sample includes 110,000 to 150,000 clones, roughly 82% of them seen just once.

The receptor was isolated from a man aged 55 to 70 with active or convalescent COVID-19. Sequenced sample: peripheral blood. V and J are TRBV30 and TRBJ2-1; 15 bases align to TRBD2. The CDR3, as DNA: TGTGCCTGGAGTGTAGTCCGGACTAGCGGGGGGGCCAATGAGCAGTTCTTC. Translation gives CAWSVVRTSGGANEQFF.